This TCR beta chain is from a study of OX40 agonist ivuxolimab in advanced cancers. Across the study: Having had anti-PD-1, anti-PD-L1 or anti-CTLA-4 therapy before was allowed, and roughly 40% had some.

For this clone: Its antigen is as yet unknown. Additional DNA sequences in this sample encode the identical CDR3.

Germline CDR1 and CDR2: SGHNT and YYREEE (reference sequence). The CDR3 covers 14 residues. Only in-frame clones appear in the TCRdb table, and some are missing; sequencing was by immunoSEQ multiplex PCR. The sample includes about 16,000 clones, roughly 72% of them seen just once. Study-wide points: Mean expanded clone counts were higher in CD8+ than CD4+ T cells.

The V call is TRBV5-4, the J call TRBJ2-5; 9 nucleotides agree with TRBD1. The end of the DNA fits TRBJ2-7 better, so the J call may be wrong. Sequencing was performed on CD4+ or CD8+ T cells sorted from blood, taken in a trial of the OX40 agonist ivuxolimab. The clonotype was recovered from an adult with an advanced solid tumor such as melanoma, head and neck, liver or kidney cancer. The CDR3 sequence: CASSLGQGGYEQYF. The CDR3 nucleotides read TGTGCCAGCAGCTTGGGACAGGGGGGATACGAGCAGTACTTC.